The clone carrying this T cell receptor (beta chain) was seen more than once but under ten times. Its antigen remains unknown. Through a sample-barcoded 5' primer and a J-beta primer mix, a second PCR was run for roughly 6 to 11 cycles. Each CDR3 protein gets one entry after TCRdb re-called the 5' RACE reads with MiXCR. The profile shows about 1,500,000 distinct CDR3 sequences, approximately 30% of them singletons. This record belongs to a study of blood T cells in healthy people across ages. Regarding the study as a whole: The study lacked donor CMV status, which possibly confounded expanded clonotype changes. Underestimates were what the diversity estimates from one million T cells were considered to be. As age increased, TCR beta diversity per million T cells fell in a roughly linear fashion.

CDR1 and CDR2 (germline): SGHVS, FNYEAQ. J lost 8 bases, V lost 5 bases, and 7 bases had no gene match. The CDR3 loop spans 15 amino acids. Input material: blood. This clonotype was obtained from a woman under 40 in good health. The gene calls are TRBV7-6 and TRBJ2-1; 12 nucleotides line up with TRBD2. CDR3 in DNA: TGTGCCAGCAGCCCTCGACTAGCGGGGGTAGATGAGCAGTTCTTC. This translates into CASSPRLAGVDEQFF.